One and the same sample provided the 30 T cell receptor beta chains below, sequenced in a study of blood T cell repertoires in COVID-19. This table comes from immunoSEQ multiplex PCR, and its TCRdb copy is limited to in-frame clones, with some not included. The sample contains some 94,000 clones, 80% to 90% of which appear only once. Sequenced input: peripheral blood. These receptors all stem from a human donor in a cohort sampled during active COVID-19.

The V call is TRBV15, the J call TRBJ2-5, with 7 positions matching TRBD1. V was pared by 2 bases and J by 4 bases, with 7 bases of the junction left unmatched. The CDR3 extends over 15 amino acids. Germline values: CDR1 LNHNV, CDR2 YYDKDF (reference sequence). The CDR3 DNA reads as TGTGCCACCAGCAGATCGATCACAGGGGCAGAGACCCAGTACTTC. It encodes CATSRSITGAETQYF.

CDR3 amino acids: CASSIERGQGSYGYTF. The CDR3 bases are TGTGCCAGTAGTATAGAAAGGGGACAGGGCTCGTATGGCTACACCTTC. The gene calls are TRBV19 and TRBJ1-2, with 9 bases fitting TRBD1. CDR1 and CDR2 (germline): LNHDA, SQIVND (reference sequence). Losses at the gene ends were 0 bases for V and 5 bases for J; bases not matched to a gene: 7. The CDR3 runs to 16 residues. The whole variable domain, remainder taken from reference TRBV19 and TRBJ1-2, is DGGITQSPKYLFRKEGQNVTLSCEQNLNHDAMYWYRQDPGQGLRLIYYSQIVNDFQKGDIAEGYSVSREKKESFPLTVTSAQKNPTAFYLCASSIERGQGSYGYTFGSGTRLTVV.

V and J are TRBV6-5 and TRBJ2-7; 11 bases match TRBD2. V was clipped by 8 bases and J by 4 bases; unmatched bases: 1. CDR1 and CDR2 (germline): MNHEY, SVGAGI. This CDR3 has 12 amino acids. In nucleotides, the CDR3 is TGTGCCAGCGGGACTAGCGGATACGAGCAGTACTTC. Translated: CASGTSGYEQYF.

This chain uses TRBV6-5 with TRBJ1-1; no clear D gene. Germline V CDR1 and CDR2: MNHEY, SVGAGI. This CDR3 region has 15 residues. Trimming removed 4 bases at V and 1 base at J, with 13 bases between. The DNA of the CDR3 is TGTGCCAGCAGTTGGTCAGGCCCCAAGAACACTGAAGCTTTCTTT. Its protein product is CASSWSGPKNTEAFF.

This CDR3 is CASSTFPTGGYGYTF. The CDR3 nucleotides are TGTGCCAGTAGTACCTTTCCGACAGGGGGATATGGCTACACCTTC. The V call is TRBV19, the J call TRBJ1-2, with 9 positions matching TRBD1. Losses at the gene ends were 4 bases for V and 5 bases for J; bases not matched to a gene: 8. CDR1 LNHDA and CDR2 SQIVND come from the germline V gene (reference sequence). This CDR3 region has 15 residues. Using reference TRBV19 and TRBJ1-2 for the parts outside the CDR3, the full variable domain is DGGITQSPKYLFRKEGQNVTLSCEQNLNHDAMYWYRQDPGQGLRLIYYSQIVNDFQKGDIAEGYSVSREKKESFPLTVTSAQKNPTAFYLCASSTFPTGGYGYTFGSGTRLTVV.

The CDR3 coding sequence is TGTGCCAGCTTAAGAGCAACCTACAATGAGCAGTTCTTC. Translating gives CASLRATYNEQFF. This chain connects TRBV7-9 to TRBJ2-1; D not certain. The CDR3 contains 13 residues. In germline, CDR1 is SEHNR, CDR2 FQNEAQ (reference sequence). Between the trimmed V and J ends, which lost 8 bases and 2 bases, there was a span of 10 bases.

The gene calls are TRBV7-9 and TRBJ2-3; D might be TRBD2 (5 bases). CDR3 length: 16 residues. Deletions cut 2 bases from V and 2 bases from J, with 14 bases between. Germline V gene data show CDR1 as SEHNR and CDR2 as FQNEAQ (reference sequence). Written as DNA, the CDR3 is TGTGCCAGCAGCTTACGAGTTGACGGGGTCACAGATACGCAGTATTTT. Protein sequence: CASSLRVDGVTDTQYF. Filled out from reference TRBV7-9 and TRBJ2-3, the complete variable domain reads DTGVSQNPRHKITKRGQNVTFRCDPISEHNRLYWYRQTLGQGPEFLTYFQNEAQLEKSRLLSDRFSAERPKGSFSTLEIQRTEQGDSAMYLCASSLRVDGVTDTQYFGPGTRLTVL.

V usage is TRBV2 and J usage is TRBJ1-4; TRBD1 matches 7 bases. Germline V gene lookup returns CDR1 SNHLY and CDR2 FYNNEI. Trimming removed 6 bases from V and 5 bases from J; junction bases left unmatched: 12. CDR3 length: 16 residues. The CDR3 nucleotides are TGTGCCAGCAGCGCCTCAACGGGACAGTTCAATGAAAAACTGTTTTTT. Protein product: CASSASTGQFNEKLFF.

This rearrangement joins TRBV27 to TRBJ1-5; 7 positions agree with TRBD1. CDR1 is MNHEY, CDR2 SMNVEV, per germline (reference sequence). The CDR3 covers 14 residues. The ends lost 4 bases at V and 2 bases at J; junction bases unmatched: 2. The CDR3 DNA follows: TGTGCCAGCAGTTCCACAGGGGGCAATCAGCCCCAGCATTTT. This encodes CASSSTGGNQPQHF.

The chain carries TRBV19 and TRBJ2-3, with TRBD1 as a possible D gene (5 bases). The CDR3 is made up of 15 amino acids. CDR1 LNHDA and CDR2 SQIVND come from the germline V gene (reference sequence). Between the trimmed V and J ends, which lost 3 bases and 4 bases, there was a span of 14 bases. CDR3: CASSIGAGLADTQYF. The CDR3 DNA sequence: TGTGCCAGTAGTATTGGGGCAGGGCTGGCAGATACGCAGTATTTT.

The CDR3 loop reads CASSQDGRGAYNEQFF. Here the CDR3 DNA reads TGCGCCAGCAGCCAAGATGGGCGGGGAGCCTACAATGAGCAGTTCTTC. The chain is built from TRBV4-3 and TRBJ2-1; perhaps TRBD2 as D (6 bases). The CDR3 totals 16 residues. The ends were cut back, 0 bases at V and 2 bases at J, with 11 bases in the middle. Germline V lookup: CDR1 LGHNA, CDR2 YSLEER.

The chain uses TRBV7-9 and TRBJ2-5; weak D call: TRBD1 (6 bases). The germline V gene has CDR1 SEHNR and CDR2 FQNEAQ (reference sequence). This CDR3 spans 14 amino acids. V was clipped by 1 base and J by 5 bases, with 11 bases between them. DNA of the CDR3: TGTGCCAGCAGCTTAGGGCAGGGGTGGGAGACCCAGTACTTC. It is translated as CASSLGQGWETQYF.

The V call is TRBV7-9, the J call TRBJ1-6; maybe TRBD1 (6 bases). CDR3 length: 17 residues. The germline gives CDR1 SEHNR, CDR2 FQNEAQ (reference sequence). V gave up 3 bases and J gave up 6 bases, with 18 bases separating them. The CDR3 DNA reads TGTGCCAGCAGCTTGACGGCACAGGGTCGAGGTAATTCACCCCTCCACTTT. Translation: CASSLTAQGRGNSPLHF.

This chain uses TRBV10-3 with TRBJ1-1; maybe TRBD1 (5 bases). The V gene's germline CDR1 is ENHRY and CDR2 SYGVKD. Deletions cut 6 bases from V and 1 base from J, with 15 bases between. The CDR3 extends over 15 amino acids. The CDR3 nucleotides are TGTGCCATCAGATTCAACTGGGACTCGAACACTGAAGCTTTCTTT. Translating gives CAIRFNWDSNTEAFF.

The gene calls are TRBV11-3 and TRBJ2-1; 12 bases fit TRBD1. The CDR3 extends over 17 amino acids. Germline assignment: CDR1 SGHNT and CDR2 YENEEA. V lost 5 bases and J lost 7; bases outside the gene matches: 12. The CDR3 loop is CASSPYLGQGAGNEQFF. CDR3 nucleotides: TGTGCCAGCAGCCCGTACTTGGGACAGGGGGCTGGTAATGAGCAGTTCTTC.

V and J are TRBV9 and TRBJ2-6; TRBD2 might be the D (7 bases). The CDR3 covers 19 residues. Trimming pared 3 bases from V and 1 base from J, leaving 20 bases between. Germline V gives CDR1 SGDLS, CDR2 YYNGEE. The CDR3 loop is CASSALTGRDQSGANVLTF. CDR3 nucleotides: TGTGCCAGCAGCGCCCTCACAGGGAGGGACCAGTCTGGGGCCAACGTCCTGACTTTC.

This rearrangement joins TRBV5-1 to TRBJ2-3; D is perhaps TRBD2 (5 bases). Germline V gene data show CDR1 as SGHRS and CDR2 as YFSETQ. The CDR3 sequence is 13 residues long. V dropped 4 bases and J dropped 4 bases, with 10 bases sitting between them. This CDR3 reads CASSRLAADTQYF. As DNA, the CDR3 is TGCGCCAGCAGCCGGCTAGCAGCAGATACGCAGTATTTT.

V and J are TRBV7-2 and TRBJ1-1, with unresolved D. The CDR3 is made up of 16 amino acids. The V end was cut by 2 bases, the J end by 2 bases, with 15 bases between. CDR1 is SGHTA, CDR2 FQGNSA, per germline. For the CDR3, the DNA is TGTGCCAGCAGCTTAATAGGCCCCTCAGGAAACACTGAAGCTTTCTTT. Amino acids: CASSLIGPSGNTEAFF.

The table lists this clone with a count of one. J is TRBJ1-5 and V is TRBV19; the D gene is possibly TRBD1 (6 bases). This CDR3 contains 15 residues. CDR1 LNHDA and CDR2 SQIVND come from the germline V gene (reference sequence). V lost 3 bases and J lost 1, with 10 bases in between. CDR3: CASSIGRGSNQPQHF. CDR3 nucleotide sequence: TGTGCCAGTAGTATTGGTAGGGGGAGCAATCAGCCCCAGCATTTT.

A note on this clone: Germline and junction disagree at one end, which may indicate a read error. V is TRBV19 and J is TRBJ2-1, with D maybe TRBD1 (6 bases). This CDR3 is built from 16 residues. Germline V gene lookup returns CDR1 LNHDA and CDR2 SQIVND (reference sequence). CDR3 residues: CASGIDRTVMRNEQFF. In nucleotides, the CDR3 is TGTGCCAGTGGTATAGACCGGACAGTTATGAGGAATGAGCAGTTCTTC.

This rearrangement joins TRBV6-1 to TRBJ1-5; D unclear. Trimming stripped 3 bases from V and 0 bases from J, with 9 bases between. This CDR3 spans 15 amino acids. Looked up from germline, CDR1 is MNHNS and CDR2 is SASEGT. CDR3 in DNA: TGTGCCAGCAGTGACAGGCCCTATAGCAATCAGCCCCAGCATTTT. Translation gives CASSDRPYSNQPQHF.

This chain links TRBV7-2 with TRBJ1-5, with D possibly TRBD1 on 6 matching bases. The CDR3 length is 15 residues. V shed 5 bases and J shed 0 bases, with 11 bases lying between them. Germline lookup yields CDR1 SGHTA and CDR2 FQGNSA. The CDR3 sequence: CASSPTGYSNQPQHF. The CDR3 DNA is TGTGCCAGCAGCCCGACAGGCTATAGCAATCAGCCCCAGCATTTT.

The V gene is TRBV27, the J gene TRBJ1-1; D may be TRBD1 (6 bases). This CDR3 contains 14 residues. Germline lookup yields CDR1 MNHEY and CDR2 SMNVEV (reference sequence). V dropped 5 bases and J dropped 0 bases, with 10 bases sitting between them. The CDR3 region is CASSTGSMNTEAFF. CDR3 DNA sequence: TGTGCCAGCAGTACAGGGTCCATGAACACTGAAGCTTTCTTT.

DNA of the CDR3: TGCGCCAGCAGCCAAGATTTCGCAGGGTATCAGCCCCAGCATTTT. Amino acids: CASSQDFAGYQPQHF. The rearrangement joins TRBV4-1 to TRBJ1-5, with D possibly TRBD1 on 5 matching bases. The germline V and J ends were trimmed by 0 bases and 5 bases, with 11 bases remaining between them. This CDR3 region has 15 residues. From germline, CDR1 is MGHRA and CDR2 YSYEKL.

The rearrangement uses TRBV29-1 and TRBJ1-1; TRBD1 agrees at 8 bases. In germline, CDR1 is SQVTM, CDR2 ANQGSEA. The junction had 13 bases not matched to a gene; V was cut back by 5 bases and J by 5 bases. This CDR3 is built from 15 residues. CDR3 in amino acids: CSVTPRGTGRTEAFF. CDR3 DNA: TGCAGCGTTACTCCTCGTGGGACAGGTAGGACTGAAGCTTTCTTT.

The CDR3 region has the DNA TGTGCCAGCAGTTTCACAGGGGACAGGGGCACAGATACGCAGTATTTT. Its translation is CASSFTGDRGTDTQYF. The chain employs TRBV7-9 and TRBJ2-3; 9 bases match TRBD1. V gave up 6 bases and J gave up 1 base; unmatched junction bases: 8. Germline lookup yields CDR1 SEHNR and CDR2 FQNEAQ (reference sequence). The CDR3 has 16 amino acids.

Regarding this clone: One junction end does not reproduce the germline sequence, and a read error may be involved. The chain couples TRBV7-3 to TRBJ1-1; 8 bases are shared with TRBD1. Germline V lookup: CDR1 SGHTA, CDR2 FQGTGA. The CDR3 has 16 amino acids. The CDR3 nucleotides are TGTGCCAGCAGCTTAACGTTAACAGGGGGGAACGCTGAAGCTTTCTTT. Its translation: CASSLTLTGGNAEAFF. Full variable domain (rest looked up from reference TRBV7-3 and TRBJ1-1): GAGVSQTPSNKVTEKGKYVELRCDPISGHTALYWYRQSLGQGPEFLIYFQGTGAADDSGLPNDRFFAVRPEGSVSTLKIQRTERGDSAVYLCASSLTLTGGNAEAFFGQGTRLTVV.

The chain uses TRBV12-2 and TRBJ2-7; the table assigns TRBD2, which was not confirmed against the DNA. TRBV12-2 is an annotated pseudogene. The CDR3 consists of 17 residues. CDR3 coding DNA: TGTGCAAGTCGCTTAGCGTTTTCGTCTCCTGGGAGGTACGAGCAGTACTTC. It is translated as CASRLAFSSPGRYEQYF.

This rearrangement joins TRBV28 to TRBJ1-5; D may be TRBD1 (5 bases). Trimming left V 6 bases short and J 4 bases short, with 16 bases between. CDR1 is MDHEN and CDR2 is SYDVKM in the germline V gene. This CDR3 has 15 residues. Here the CDR3 DNA reads TGTGCCAGCAGCCCATACAGGTTCGGGAATCAGCCCCAGCATTTT. Amino acid sequence: CASSPYRFGNQPQHF. The full variable domain, in which reference TRBV28 and TRBJ1-5 provide the parts outside the CDR3, is DVKVTQSSRYLVKRTGEKVFLECVQDMDHENMFWYRQDPGLGLRLIYFSYDVKMKEKGDIPEGYSVSREKKERFSLILESASTNQTSMYLCASSPYRFGNQPQHFGDGTRLSIL.

The V and J genes are TRBV6-4 and TRBJ2-5; no clear D. V lost 6 bases, J lost 1 base, and 15 bases lay in between. The CDR3 length is 15 residues. Germline lookup yields CDR1 MRHNA and CDR2 SNTAGT. The CDR3 here is CASRTPDWFQETQYF. The CDR3 DNA sequence: TGTGCCAGCAGGACCCCCGACTGGTTCCAAGAGACCCAGTACTTC.